This T cell receptor (beta chain) came from a study of cytomegalovirus exposure and HLA in healthy donors. Study-level information: A previous analysis identified approximately 110 million unique TCR beta sequences derived from roughly 190 million T cells. Points from the study as a whole: A previous analysis found most TCR beta V segments productive roughly 87% or roughly 30% of the time.

The CDR3 spans 15 residues. Germline assignment: CDR1 LNHDA and CDR2 SQIVND (reference sequence). The ends were cut back, 3 bases at V and 2 bases at J, with 14 bases in the middle. PCR primers comprised 60 Vbeta and 13 Jbeta primers. Clones were read by immunoSEQ multiplex PCR, and TCRdb kept only the in-frame ones, dropping some. The profile covers 100,000 or so clones, with over 75% appearing a single time and 4.5% to 5.5% taken by the ten largest. A note on this clone: The antigen is undetermined.

This chain joins TRBV19 and TRBJ2-7; TRBD1 is a possible D gene (5 bases). The sample taken for sequencing was PBMCs. This receptor was taken from a man between 35 and 55 years old in good health and CMV-seropositive. CDR3 loop: CASSIGRGYTYEQYF. Written as DNA, the CDR3 is TGTGCCAGTAGTATCGGAAGGGGCTATACCTACGAGCAGTACTTC.